The 7 T cell receptor beta chains below come from one sample, sequenced in a study of post-analysis software for immune sequencing data. Unique molecular identifiers had been added to the TCR beta cDNA libraries. Each CDR3 protein is one row after TCRdb ran MiXCR on the PCR reads. The repertoire includes over 300,000 distinct CDR3 sequences, approximately 33% of them detected once, and around 15% sits in the top ten. These TCRs' antigens remain unknown. General study points: A few TRBV segments occurring more often in patients than controls included TRBV5-6, TRBV5-1 and TRBV20-1.

The sequenced material came from blood. These receptors all come from a girl between 5 and 17 years old with multiple sclerosis.

This chain links TRBV27 with TRBJ1-1; a possible D gene is TRBD1 (6 bases). V lost 6 bases and J lost 4, with 15 bases in between. The CDR3 is 14 residues long. Germline V lookup: CDR1 MNHEY, CDR2 SMNVEV (reference sequence). CDR3 DNA sequence: TGTGCCAGCAGCCCCCGGGGGGCGGGCACTGAAGCTTTCTTT. It encodes CASSPRGAGTEAFF.

This clonotype was counted only a few times. The V and J genes are TRBV5-1 and TRBJ2-1; D may be TRBD2 (6 bases). The germline CDR1 and CDR2 sequences are SGHRS and YFSETQ. This CDR3 is 16 amino acids long. Trimming stripped 2 bases from V and 0 bases from J, with 12 bases between. The CDR3 bases are TGCGCCAGCAGCTTCGCTCGGACTAACTCCTACAATGAGCAGTTCTTC. Residues: CASSFARTNSYNEQFF.

This clonotype was counted ten times or more. This chain joins TRBV6-5 and TRBJ2-7; TRBD1 is a possible D gene (6 bases). Germline CDR1 MNHEY, CDR2 SVGAGI. The CDR3 runs 15 residues. V gave up 6 bases and J gave up 3 bases, with 18 bases separating them. The CDR3 loop is CASRPTGPLIYEQYF. In DNA, the CDR3 is TGTGCCAGCAGACCGACAGGTCCGCTTATCTACGAGCAGTACTTC.

This clonotype was seen a handful of times. V gene TRBV5-4 combines with J gene TRBJ2-1, with TRBD2 identical over 8 bases. The germline gives CDR1 SGHNT, CDR2 YYREEE (reference sequence). There are 14 residues in the CDR3. J was trimmed by 7 bases and V by 3 bases; bases with no gene match: 6. The CDR3: CASSSGGGANEQFF. The CDR3 bases are TGTGCCAGCAGCTCCGGGGGGGGCGCGAATGAGCAGTTCTTC.

The chain's CDR3 is CASSGIRQARTEAFF. The CDR3 DNA is TGCGCCAGCAGCGGAATAAGACAGGCTCGCACTGAAGCTTTCTTT. This chain joins TRBV5-1 and TRBJ1-1; possibly TRBD1 for D (6 bases). V dropped 4 bases and J dropped 4 bases, with 17 bases sitting between them. Germline-derived CDR1 and CDR2 are SGHRS and YFSETQ. The CDR3 has 15 residues.

This rearrangement joins TRBV28 to TRBJ1-1; 9 bases align to TRBD1. With 6 bases clipped from V and 1 base from J, the junction kept 9 bases outside the gene matches. CDR1 and CDR2 from the germline V gene are MDHEN and SYDVKM. CDR3 size: 16 residues. The CDR3: CASSLGTGLRNTEAFF. In DNA form, the CDR3 reads TGTGCCAGCAGCCTTGGGACAGGGCTGAGGAACACTGAAGCTTTCTTT.

A few counts support this clonotype. This chain links TRBV15 with TRBJ2-5, with TRBD2 matching over 7 bases. The CDR3 spans 15 residues. Germline V gene sequence: CDR1 LNHNV, CDR2 YYDKDF (reference sequence). Trimming removed 0 bases from V and 1 base from J; junction bases left unmatched: 2. CDR3 sequence reads: CATSRDGGFQETQYF. CDR3 DNA sequence: TGTGCCACCAGCAGAGACGGGGGGTTCCAAGAGACCCAGTACTTC. Based on the CDR3 plus reference TRBV15 and TRBJ2-5, the full variable domain is DAMVIQNPRYQVTQFGKPVTLSCSQTLNHNVMYWYQQKSSQAPKLLFHYYDKDFNNEADTPDNFQSRRPNTSFCFLDIRSPGLGDTAMYLCATSRDGGFQETQYFGPGTRLLVL.